The present entry profiles one T cell receptor (beta chain) with its context. The CDR3 is 16 amino acids. V lost 4 bases and J lost 5; bases outside the gene matches: 6. The germline V gene encodes CDR1 MGHRA and CDR2 YSYEKL. This record comes from a study of control samples from healthy donors and cancer patients. Sequenced by immunoSEQ multiplex PCR; TCRdb stores in-frame clones only, minus some. The data hold around 90,000 clones, with around nine tenths observed a single time. The source of this sequence is a man aged 25-40 years in good health. The V and J genes are TRBV4-1 and TRBJ2-5; 14 bases are a match to TRBD2. Material: blood. CDR3 DNA sequence: TGCGCCAGCAGCCCTGGACTAGCGGGGGGTATGGAGACCCAGTACTTC. Its protein is CASSPGLAGGMETQYF.